Each of the 29 T cell receptor beta chains below was sequenced from the same sample in a study of post-analysis software for immune sequencing data. Study outcomes and limitations: Five TRBV segments, including TRBV5-6, TRBV5-1 and TRBV20-1, were more frequent in patients than controls.

These receptors' antigens are unknown. Sequencing libraries made from TCR beta cDNA carried unique molecular identifiers. In TCRdb, the PCR reads were re-called with MiXCR into one record per CDR3 protein. The sample holds roughly 730,000 distinct CDR3 sequences, 30% seen once. Sequenced material: blood. The receptors here all came from a girl under 18 with multiple sclerosis.

This clonotype was seen just once. This sequence joins TRBV5-1 and TRBJ1-1; 8 positions agree with TRBD1. The germline CDR1 and CDR2 sequences are SGHRS and YFSETQ. The ends lost 4 bases at V and 5 bases at J; junction bases unmatched: 7. This CDR3 region has 14 residues. The CDR3 region is CASSTRGPGTEAFF. The CDR3 DNA reads as TGCGCCAGCAGCACCAGGGGGCCGGGGACTGAAGCTTTCTTT.

The chain employs TRBV7-8 and TRBJ2-7, with 11 nucleotides matching TRBD2. Unmatched junction bases numbered 7, after V lost 5 bases and J lost 4 bases. Germline V gene lookup returns CDR1 SGHVS and CDR2 FQNEAQ. The CDR3 has 15 amino acids. This chain's CDR3 is CASSSGTSGFYEQYF. CDR3 nucleotides: TGTGCCAGCAGCAGTGGGACTAGCGGTTTTTACGAGCAGTACTTC. Full variable domain (missing parts from reference TRBV7-8 and TRBJ2-7): GAGVSQSPRYKVAKRGQDVALRCDPISGHVSLFWYQQALGQGPEFLTYFQNEAQLDKSGLPSDRFFAERPEGSVSTLKIQRTQQEDSAVYLCASSSGTSGFYEQYFGPGTRLTVT.

This clonotype has a handful of counts. The J gene is TRBJ2-7, the V gene TRBV28, with 8 bases identical to TRBD1. The V gene's germline CDR1 is MDHEN and CDR2 SYDVKM. The trim removed 4 bases at V and 2 bases at J, leaving 10 bases unmatched. The CDR3 sequence is 16 residues long. The CDR3 sequence: CASSSSGQVKAYEQYF. In nucleotides, the CDR3 is TGTGCCAGCAGTTCCTCGGGACAGGTTAAAGCCTACGAGCAGTACTTC.

This clonotype has a handful of counts. The chain joins TRBV7-9 to TRBJ1-1; D gene uncertain. Trimming removed 6 bases from V and 7 bases from J, with 15 bases in between. Per germline, CDR1 SEHNR and CDR2 FQNEAQ (reference sequence). This CDR3 spans 13 amino acids. CDR3: CASSGRAAGEAFF. DNA of the CDR3: TGTGCCAGCAGTGGGAGGGCAGCGGGTGAAGCTTTCTTT.

This clonotype was observed a few times. This chain joins TRBV4-1 and TRBJ2-3, with D unresolved. With 2 bases removed from V and 6 bases from J, the gap between germline ends came to 15 bases. The CDR3 length is 15 residues. The V gene's germline CDR1 is MGHRA and CDR2 YSYEKL. The DNA of the CDR3 is TGCGCCAGCAGCCAACTGACCACACCGTACGATACGCAGTATTTT. It yields the protein CASSQLTTPYDTQYF.

This clonotype was observed a few times. V and J are TRBV10-2 and TRBJ2-7, with TRBD2 matching over 10 bases. V lost 8 bases to trimming and J lost 4 bases; unmatched junction nucleotides: 8. From germline, CDR1 is WSHSY and CDR2 SAAADI. This CDR3 spans 14 amino acids. The CDR3, as DNA: TGCGCCAGCTCGCTAGCGGGAGAAATATACGAGCAGTACTTC. As protein: CASSLAGEIYEQYF.

The chain links TRBV4-3 to TRBJ1-2; 7 nucleotides align to TRBD1. Trimming took 0 bases from V and 2 from J; bases not matched to a gene: 12. Germline V gene lookup returns CDR1 LGHNA and CDR2 YSLEER. The CDR3 covers 18 residues. The CDR3 coding sequence is TGCGCCAGCAGCCAAGAACGCCAGCAGGGGGTTTTGAACTATGGCTACACCTTC. Amino acids: CASSQERQQGVLNYGYTF.

This rearrangement joins TRBV7-7 to TRBJ2-5; TRBD1 is a possible D gene (5 bases). Trimming left V 3 bases short and J 5 bases short, with 13 bases between. This CDR3 is 14 amino acids long. The germline gives CDR1 SSHAT, CDR2 FNYEAQ (reference sequence). CDR3: CASSFWGPGETQYF. The CDR3 region has the DNA TGTGCCAGCAGCTTTTGGGGCCCCGGGGAGACCCAGTACTTC.

A few counts support this clonotype. V and J are TRBV4-1 and TRBJ1-4; D ambiguous. This CDR3 is built from 14 residues. Between the trimmed V and J ends, which lost 2 bases and 15 bases, there was a span of 19 bases. From germline, CDR1 is MGHRA and CDR2 YSYEKL. The CDR3 protein is CASSQISTEASVFF. DNA for the CDR3: TGCGCCAGCAGCCAAATCTCCACCGAGGCGTCGGTGTTTTTT.

The rearrangement joins TRBV25-1 to TRBJ1-4, with 9 bases aligning to TRBD1. The CDR3 runs to 14 residues. Germline V gives CDR1 MGHDK, CDR2 SYGVNS. The V gene end was trimmed by 6 bases and the J gene end by 8 bases; junction bases not matched to a gene: 7. The CDR3 loop reads CASRRTGDREKLFF. The CDR3 nucleotides are TGTGCCAGCAGGAGGACAGGGGACCGGGAAAAACTGTTTTTT.

This clonotype was picked up a small number of times. The chain joins TRBV4-1 to TRBJ2-1, with no clear D. Germline CDR1 is MGHRA and CDR2 is YSYEKL. This CDR3 region has 14 residues. The V and J ends lost 1 base and 10 bases respectively, with 14 bases between them. CDR3 coding DNA: TGCGCCAGCAGCCAAGGACGGCGGCCGGAGGAGCAGTTCTTC. Residues: CASSQGRRPEEQFF.

There are a few counts of this clonotype. J is TRBJ1-2 and V is TRBV20-1; D not certain. The germline CDR1 and CDR2 sequences are DFQATT and SNEGSKA (reference sequence). This CDR3 region has 12 residues. V was clipped by 0 bases and J by 4 bases, with 6 bases between them. The CDR3 sequence: CSARDSAYGYTF. CDR3 bases: TGCAGTGCTAGAGACAGCGCCTATGGCTACACCTTC.

The chain has TRBV20-1 and TRBJ2-1; 14 nucleotides line up with TRBD2. The CDR3 spans 14 residues. Germline V gives CDR1 DFQATT, CDR2 SNEGSKA (reference sequence). The junction had 5 bases not matched to a gene; V was cut back by 3 bases and J by 10 bases. CDR3 sequence (DNA): TGCAGTGCTAGGGGACTAGCGGGAGTTATGGAGCAGTTCTTC. Its translation: CSARGLAGVMEQFF.

Notes on this clonotype: A read error may explain this, as a much larger clone is one base away. The chain has TRBV6-5 and TRBJ1-5; tentatively, D is TRBD1 (5 bases). This CDR3 region has 14 residues. Germline-derived CDR1 and CDR2 are MNHEY and SVGAGI. CDR3 bases: TGTGTCAGCAGTTACTCGGGAGGGGATCAGCCCCAGCATTTT. Translated: CVSSYSGGDQPQHF.

The V call is TRBV7-2, the J call TRBJ2-2; D perhaps matches TRBD1 (5 bases). From germline, CDR1 is SGHTA and CDR2 FQGNSA. V shed 7 bases and J shed 6 bases, with 18 bases lying between them. The CDR3 covers 15 residues. CDR3 coding DNA: TGTGCCAGCACTCCTCAGTCAGGGCTCCCCGGGGAGCTGTTTTTT. It specifies CASTPQSGLPGELFF.

This chain uses TRBV11-2 with TRBJ2-3; TRBD2 matches 9 bases. With V trimmed by 4 bases and J by 0 bases, 11 bases remained unmatched. Looked up from germline, CDR1 is SGHAT and CDR2 is FQNNGV. There are 18 residues in the CDR3. The chain's CDR3 is CASSWSAGGTRSTDTQYF. CDR3 DNA: TGTGCCAGCAGCTGGTCAGCGGGAGGTACACGTAGCACAGATACGCAGTATTTT. The full variable domain, completed using reference TRBV11-2 and TRBJ2-3, is EAGVAQSPRYKIIEKRQSVAFWCNPISGHATLYWYQQILGQGPKLLIQFQNNGVVDDSQLPKDRFSAERLKGVDSTLKIQPAKLEDSAVYLCASSWSAGGTRSTDTQYFGPGTRLTVL.

The chain carries TRBV2 and TRBJ1-5; 8 bases agree with TRBD1. The CDR3 covers 15 residues. The trim removed 2 bases at V and 3 bases at J, leaving 3 bases unmatched. CDR1 SNHLY and CDR2 FYNNEI come from the germline V gene. In nucleotides, the CDR3 is TGTGCCAGCAGTGAAAGGACAGGGCTCAATCAGCCCCAGCATTTT. Encoded protein: CASSERTGLNQPQHF.

The J gene is TRBJ1-1, the V gene TRBV28, with no clear D. V dropped 2 bases and J dropped 3 bases, with 13 bases sitting between them. Germline V lookup: CDR1 MDHEN, CDR2 SYDVKM. The CDR3 has 15 residues. For the CDR3, the DNA is TGTGCCAGCAGTTTAGGGAAACACCGTTACACTGAAGCTTTCTTT. This codes for CASSLGKHRYTEAFF.

The rearrangement uses TRBV7-2 and TRBJ2-1, with TRBD2 matching over 7 bases. The CDR3 loop spans 15 amino acids. Germline CDR1 is SGHTA and CDR2 is FQGNSA. V lost 5 bases to trimming and J lost 8 bases; unmatched junction nucleotides: 12. For the CDR3, the DNA is TGTGCCAGCAGCCCGACTAGCCGGAGTGGGGATGAGCAGTTCTTC. Its translation is CASSPTSRSGDEQFF. Together with reference TRBV7-2 and TRBJ2-1, the CDR3 gives the full variable domain: GAGVSQSPSNKVTEKGKDVELRCDPISGHTALYWYRQSLGQGLEFLIYFQGNSAPDKSGLPSDRFSAERTGGSVSTLTIQRTQQEDSAVYLCASSPTSRSGDEQFFGPGTRLTVL.

The chain uses TRBV11-2 and TRBJ2-7; 8 nucleotides line up with TRBD1. The CDR3 totals 14 residues. The germline V gene encodes CDR1 SGHAT and CDR2 FQNNGV. V lost 3 bases to trimming and J lost 12 bases; unmatched junction nucleotides: 13. This chain's CDR3 is CASSLGQVARPLYF. CDR3 DNA: TGTGCCAGCAGCTTGGGACAGGTCGCCCGTCCATTGTACTTC.

This clonotype has just a few counts. The chain couples TRBV5-4 to TRBJ2-1; D is perhaps TRBD1 (5 bases). This CDR3 has 15 amino acids. The ends were cut back, 0 bases at V and 0 bases at J, with 7 bases in the middle. Germline CDR1 SGHNT, CDR2 YYREEE (reference sequence). CDR3 in amino acids: CASSLEGDSYNEQFF. For the CDR3, the DNA is TGTGCCAGCAGCTTGGAAGGGGACTCCTACAATGAGCAGTTCTTC.

The chain couples TRBV20-1 to TRBJ2-2, with D uncertain. Per germline, CDR1 DFQATT and CDR2 SNEGSKA (reference sequence). The length of the CDR3 is 14 residues. V gave up 6 bases and J gave up 4 bases, with 15 bases separating them. This CDR3 is CSALQSLATGELFF. The CDR3 DNA reads as TGCAGTGCCCTGCAGTCTTTGGCCACCGGGGAGCTGTTTTTT.

V and J are TRBV6-4 and TRBJ2-1, with TRBD2 matching 7 bases. From germline, CDR1 is MRHNA and CDR2 SNTAGT. The CDR3 has 14 residues. V shed 4 bases and J 10 bases; nucleotides not matched to a gene: 10. CDR3 coding DNA: TGTGCCAGCAGTGCCCGGGGGGTTAGCGGAGAGCAGTTCTTC. The encoded protein is CASSARGVSGEQFF.

CDR3 sequence: CASSRGSYPPVYEQYF. For the CDR3, the DNA is TGTGCCAGCAGCCGCGGATCCTATCCGCCGGTCTACGAGCAGTACTTC. The gene calls are TRBV3-1 and TRBJ2-7; D ambiguous. The CDR3 spans 16 residues. Germline V gene sequence: CDR1 LGHDT, CDR2 YNNKEL (reference sequence). V lost 4 bases and J 3 bases, leaving 19 bases between the germline ends.

The chain couples TRBV29-1 to TRBJ2-1; D perhaps matches TRBD1 (6 bases). Germline loops: CDR1 SQVTM, CDR2 ANQGSEA. The CDR3 extends over 11 amino acids. V lost 6 bases and J lost 6, with 9 bases in between. The CDR3 coding sequence is TGCAGCGTGGACAGCGGCAATGAGCAGTTCTTC. Its protein product is CSVDSGNEQFF.

The V gene is TRBV7-2, the J gene TRBJ2-5; 12 nucleotides line up with TRBD2. The tail of the sequence fits TRBJ2-7 better, so the J call may be wrong. The germline V gene has CDR1 SGHTA and CDR2 FQGNSA. The CDR3 consists of 17 residues. The CDR3 coding sequence is TGTGCCAGCAGCTTAGTTTCTCTAGCGGGAGGGCCCTACGAGCAGTACTTC. It encodes CASSLVSLAGGPYEQYF.

V is TRBV7-2 and J is TRBJ1-6; TRBD1 agrees at 11 bases. With V trimmed by 5 bases and J by 0 bases, 9 bases remained unmatched. The germline gives CDR1 SGHTA, CDR2 FQGNSA. The CDR3 runs 19 residues. The CDR3 loop is CASSRSGTGGSSYNSPLHF. The CDR3 DNA reads as TGTGCCAGCAGCCGGTCCGGGACAGGGGGGAGCTCCTATAATTCACCCCTCCACTTT.

This clonotype was picked up many times. The V gene is TRBV4-3, the J gene TRBJ2-3; D unresolved. V shed 1 base and J shed 6 bases, with 8 bases lying between them. This CDR3 spans 13 amino acids. Per the germline V gene, CDR1 is LGHNA and CDR2 is YSLEER. The chain's CDR3 is CASSQASVDTQYF. The CDR3 DNA reads as TGCGCCAGCAGCCAAGCGTCCGTTGATACGCAGTATTTT.

This clonotype was seen repeatedly, ten times or more. The chain uses TRBV10-3 and TRBJ2-5, with 8 bases fitting TRBD1. Germline assignment: CDR1 ENHRY and CDR2 SYGVKD. J lost 5 bases, V lost 11 bases, and 13 bases had no gene match. The CDR3 length is 14 residues. CDR3 sequence reads: CAAGTGASGETQYF. DNA of the CDR3: TGTGCCGCCGGGACAGGCGCATCAGGGGAGACCCAGTACTTC.